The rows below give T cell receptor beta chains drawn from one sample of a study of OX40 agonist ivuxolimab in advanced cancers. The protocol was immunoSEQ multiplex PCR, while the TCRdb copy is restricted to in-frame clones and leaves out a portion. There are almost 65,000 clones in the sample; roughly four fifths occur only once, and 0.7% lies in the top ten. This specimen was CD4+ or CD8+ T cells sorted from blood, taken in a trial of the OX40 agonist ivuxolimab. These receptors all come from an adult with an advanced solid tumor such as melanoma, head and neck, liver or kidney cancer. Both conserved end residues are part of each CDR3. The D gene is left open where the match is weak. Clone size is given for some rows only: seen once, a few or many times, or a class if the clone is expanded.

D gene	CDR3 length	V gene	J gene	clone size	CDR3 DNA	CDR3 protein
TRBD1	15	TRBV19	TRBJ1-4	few	TGTGCCAGTACCACAGGGGAGGCGGCTAATGAAAAACTGTTTTTT	CASTTGEAANEKLFF
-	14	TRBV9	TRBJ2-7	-	TGTGCCAGCAGCCCCGGGACGGCGACCTACGAGCAGTACTTC	CASSPGTATYEQYF
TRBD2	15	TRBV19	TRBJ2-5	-	TGTGCCAGTAGACCTAGCGGGGGGTACCAAGAGACCCAGTACTTC	CASRPSGGYQETQYF
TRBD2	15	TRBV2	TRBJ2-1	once	TGTGCCAGCAGTGGGACTAGCGGGGGGTACAATGAGCAGTTCTTC	CASSGTSGGYNEQFF
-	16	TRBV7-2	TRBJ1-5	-	TGTGCCAGCAGCTTGGGGGGGGCTAGTATTAATCAGCCCCAGCATTTT	CASSLGGASINQPQHF
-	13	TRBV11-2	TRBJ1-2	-	TGTGCCAGCAGCTTAGCAGGCGGGTATGGCTACACCTTC	CASSLAGGYGYTF
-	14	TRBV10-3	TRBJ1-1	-	TGTGCCATCAGTGAGGCTCTACAGGGAAGGGTAGCTTTCTTT	CAISEALQGRVAFF
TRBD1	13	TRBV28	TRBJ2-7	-	TGTGCCAGCAGGGGACAGGGGCCCTACGAGCAGTACTTC	CASRGQGPYEQYF
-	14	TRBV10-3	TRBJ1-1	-	TGTGCCATCAGAGGGAGGTCTTCGGACACTGAAGCTTTCTTT	CAIRGRSSDTEAFF
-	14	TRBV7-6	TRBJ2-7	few	TGTGCCAGCAGCTTAGAAGAAGGAGCCTACGAGCAGTACTTC	CASSLEEGAYEQYF
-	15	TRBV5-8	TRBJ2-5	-	TGTGCCAGCAGCTTGGTTCCGGGCAACGAAGAGACCCAGTACTTC	CASSLVPGNEETQYF
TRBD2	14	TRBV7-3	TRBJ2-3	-	TGTGCCAGCGACTTAGGACTAGTGTCAGATACGCAGTATTTT	CASDLGLVSDTQYF
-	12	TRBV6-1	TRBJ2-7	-	TGTGCCAGCAGTCCCGGGACGGATGAGCAGTACTTC	CASSPGTDEQYF
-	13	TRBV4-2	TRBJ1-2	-	TGTGCCAGCAGCCAAGATGTAAGGGTTGGCTACACCTTC	CASSQDVRVGYTF
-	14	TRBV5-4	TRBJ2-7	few	TGTGCCAGCAGCTTGGGGCCAGGGTCCTACGAGCAGTACTTC	CASSLGPGSYEQYF
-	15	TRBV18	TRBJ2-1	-	TGTGCCAGCTCACCAATGGGGAGCTCCTACAATGAGCAGTTCTTC	CASSPMGSSYNEQFF
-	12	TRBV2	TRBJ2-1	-	TGTGCAGGGGGGCCTTGGGACAATGAGCAGTTCTTC	CAGGPWDNEQFF
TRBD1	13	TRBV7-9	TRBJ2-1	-	TGTGCCAGCAGCTTAATATCCGGGACAGGGCAGTTCTTC	CASSLISGTGQFF
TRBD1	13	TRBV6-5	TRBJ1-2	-	TGTGCCAGCAGTTCGGACAGGGCGTGGGGCTACACCTTC	CASSSDRAWGYTF
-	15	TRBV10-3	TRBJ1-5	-	TGTGCCATCAGTGAGTCACAACAGAGCAATCAGCCCCAGCATTTT	CAISESQQSNQPQHF
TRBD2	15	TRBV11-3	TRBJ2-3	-	TGTGCCAGCAGCCTACAGGGACTAGGCACAGATACGCAGTATTTT	CASSLQGLGTDTQYF
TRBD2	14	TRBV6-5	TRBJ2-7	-	TGTGCCAGCAGTTATAGCGGGGGGGCTCTCGAGCAGTACTTC	CASSYSGGALEQYF
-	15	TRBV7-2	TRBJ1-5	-	TGTGCCAGCAGCGTAGGCTTACGGGGGAATCAGCCCCAGCATTTT	CASSVGLRGNQPQHF
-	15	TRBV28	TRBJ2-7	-	TGTGCCAGCAGTACTCAGGGAAAGGCGTCCTACGAGCAGTACTTC	CASSTQGKASYEQYF
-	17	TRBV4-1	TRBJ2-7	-	TGCGCCAGCAGCCAAGAGAATTTTAGGGGATCCTCCTACGAGCAGTACTTC	CASSQENFRGSSYEQYF
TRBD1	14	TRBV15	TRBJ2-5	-	TGTGCCACAATAGTACAGGGGGCGGAAAAGACCCAGTACTTC	CATIVQGAEKTQYF